This T cell receptor beta chain appears in the sequencing data of a study of blood T cell repertoires in COVID-19. Turning to the study itself: Sites in the United States, Italy and Spain provided acute and convalescent COVID-19 samples. PBMCs, B-cell-depleted T cells, or T cells provided the cDNA or gDNA that made up the material.

The germline V and J ends were trimmed by 1 base and 6 bases, with 9 bases remaining between them. Per the germline V gene, CDR1 is SGHRS and CDR2 is YFSETQ. CDR3 length: 13 amino acids. Data came from immunoSEQ multiplex PCR; TCRdb stores just in-frame clones and leaves some out. The repertoire holds under 65,000 clones, about four fifths seen once, with 22% in the top ten. The TCR comes from a woman aged 55-70 years with acute or convalescent COVID-19. V is TRBV5-1 and J is TRBJ2-3; possible D gene TRBD2, 5 bases. The sequencing input was peripheral blood. CDR3 region: CASSLRETDTQYF. Here the CDR3 DNA reads TGCGCCAGCAGCTTGCGGGAAACGGATACGCAGTATTTT.